This paragraph covers one T cell receptor beta chain sequence. What it binds is unknown. These data are taken from a study of pediatric ulcerative colitis. The overall study: Seven patients showed pancolitis and two showed left-sided colitis. Overall study results and limits: Blood-derived T cells may be present in rectal pinch biopsies. No controls had the two rectal clonotypes shared by ulcerative colitis patients.

During colonoscopy, one to two rectal pinch biopsies were collected. TCRdb's table, derived via immunoSEQ multiplex PCR, lists solely in-frame clones and lacks some. This sample has 35,000 to 45,000 clones; roughly 70% occur once, and the top ten carry 8% to 9.5%. The CDR3 is made up of 14 amino acids. Germline V lookup: CDR1 SGHRS, CDR2 YFSETQ. V dropped 8 bases and J dropped 4; count of bases not matched to a gene: 8. Input material: gut tissue. The sequence was collected from a boy aged 5 to 17 with severe ulcerative colitis. The chain links TRBV5-1 to TRBJ2-3; TRBD2 aligns across 9 bases. CDR3 DNA sequence: TGCGCCAGTGGGGGGACTAGCCTGTCAGATACGCAGTATTTT. The encoded protein is CASGGTSLSDTQYF.